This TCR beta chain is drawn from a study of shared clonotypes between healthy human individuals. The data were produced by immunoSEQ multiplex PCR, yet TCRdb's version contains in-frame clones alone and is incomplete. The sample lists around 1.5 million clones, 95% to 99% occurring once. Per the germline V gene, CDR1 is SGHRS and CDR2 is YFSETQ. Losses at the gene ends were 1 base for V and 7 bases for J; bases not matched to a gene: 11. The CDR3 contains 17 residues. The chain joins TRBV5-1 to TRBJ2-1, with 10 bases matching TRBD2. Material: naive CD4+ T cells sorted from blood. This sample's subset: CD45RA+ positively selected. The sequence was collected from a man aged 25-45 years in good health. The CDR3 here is CASSLMSGRASENEQFF. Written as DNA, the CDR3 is TGCGCCAGCAGCTTGATGAGCGGGAGGGCCTCTGAGAATGAGCAGTTCTTC. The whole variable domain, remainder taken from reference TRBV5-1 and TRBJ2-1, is KAGVTQTPRYLIKTRGQQVTLSCSPISGHRSVSWYQQTPGQGLQFLFEYFSETQRNKGNFPGRFSGRQFSNSRSEMNVSTLELGDSALYLCASSLMSGRASENEQFFGPGTRLTVL.